These T cell receptor beta chains were read from a single sample in a study of blood T cell repertoires in COVID-19. TCRdb keeps only in-frame clones here, not all; method: immunoSEQ multiplex PCR. The data hold under 200,000 clones, with around four fifths observed a single time. Sequencing was performed on peripheral blood. These receptors all stem from a woman in her 70s with COVID-19, enrolled during active disease. CDR3s include the opening cysteine and the closing phenylalanine or tryptophan. The D gene is left open where the match is weak. Expanded clones are given a class, and other clones once, few, many or no size at all.

j_gene | d_gene | v_gene | abundance | CDR3nt | CDR3aa
TRBJ2-7 | - | TRBV2 | once | TGTGCCAGCAGTGAGTTCGACGAGCAGTACTTC | CASSEFDEQYF
TRBJ2-7 | TRBD2 | TRBV7-2 | few | TGTGCCAGCAGCTTGATCTCTAGCGGGTTCAAGGGATCCTACGAGCAGTACTTC | CASSLISSGFKGSYEQYF
TRBJ1-5 | - | TRBV2 | - | TGTGCCAGCAGCCCTGGTACGGGCAATCAGCCCCAGCATTTT | CASSPGTGNQPQHF
TRBJ2-7 | - | TRBV7-6 | - | TGTGCCAGCAGCTTACTGGAGACTGCCTCCTACGAGCAGTACTTC | CASSLLETASYEQYF
TRBJ1-2 | - | TRBV10-2 | - | TGCGCCAGCAGTAGACAGCGAATTTATGGCTACACCTTC | CASSRQRIYGYTF
TRBJ2-3 | - | TRBV10-1 | - | TGCGCCAGCAGTGATCACGGGGTCGGCACAGATACGCAGTATTTT | CASSDHGVGTDTQYF
TRBJ1-1 | - | TRBV5-5 | - | TGTGCCAGCAGCTCATCCAGGGAAAACACTGAAGCTTTCTTT | CASSSSRENTEAFF
TRBJ1-5 | TRBD1 | TRBV30 | - | TGTGCCTGGAGGGCTGGACAGGGGGGACAGCCCCAGCATTTT | CAWRAGQGGQPQHF
TRBJ1-1 | - | TRBV19 | once | TGTGCCAGTAGTACAGTGAGACTCGGGTTTCTGAACACTGAAGCTTTCTTT | CASSTVRLGFLNTEAFF
TRBJ2-2 | - | TRBV18 | - | TGTGCCAGCTCCGGGGAGAACACCGGGGAGCTGTTTTTT | CASSGENTGELFF
TRBJ2-1 | TRBD2 | TRBV29-1 | - | TGCAGCGTTGAAGGGCCAGCGGGAGGAAAGGGTGAGCAGTTCTTC | CSVEGPAGGKGEQFF
TRBJ1-1 | - | TRBV30 | - | TGTGCCTGGAGTGTAGGTCGGGGCACTGAAGCTTTCTTT | CAWSVGRGTEAFF
TRBJ2-5 | TRBD1 | TRBV5-1 | - | TGCGCCAGCAGCTTGGGGGGACAGTCCAAAGAGACCCAGTACTTC | CASSLGGQSKETQYF
TRBJ1-1 | - | TRBV3-1/TRBV3-2 | - | TGTGCCAGCAGCCCACGCCCGACAGCTGAAGCTTTCTTT | CASSPRPTAEAFF
TRBJ2-5 | TRBD2 | TRBV2 | - | TGTGCCAGCAGTGAAAGGGTAGCGGGAGGCGGGGAGACCCAGTACTTC | CASSERVAGGGETQYF
TRBJ2-3 | - | TRBV9 | - | TGTGCCAGCGGGCGTAGGGGGTCTAGCACAGATACGCAGTATTTT | CASGRRGSSTDTQYF
TRBJ1-1 | - | TRBV2 | - | TGTGCCAGCAGCGGAGTAACGGGATCCAACACTGAAGCTTTCTTT | CASSGVTGSNTEAFF
TRBJ2-1 | - | TRBV6-1 | - | TGTGCCAGCAGTGAAAGATTTCGGGTCAATGAGCAGTTCTTC | CASSERFRVNEQFF
TRBJ1-2 | TRBD1 | TRBV23-1 | - | TGCGCCAGCAGTCGCCGACAGGGATGGTATGGCTACACCTTC | CASSRRQGWYGYTF
TRBJ1-5 | TRBD1 | TRBV6-1 | few | TGTGCCAGCAGTGGCCTGAACAGGGGCGCCAATCAGCCCCAGCATTTT | CASSGLNRGANQPQHF
TRBJ1-6 | - | TRBV27 | - | TGTGCCAGCAGTTTATCACCGGCGAGGAGTTCACCCCTCCACTTT | CASSLSPARSSPLHF
TRBJ1-2 | - | TRBV6-5 | - | TGTGCCAGCAGCCCGGGGTCTAACTATGGCTACACCTTC | CASSPGSNYGYTF
TRBJ2-2 | TRBD1 | TRBV5-1 | - | TGCGCCAGCAGGCCGACAGGGTCGGACACCGGGGAGCTGTTTTTT | CASRPTGSDTGELFF
TRBJ2-3 | - | TRBV6-2/TRBV6-3 | - | TGTGCCAGCAGCCTCGCTCAGACTAGCACAGATACGCAGTATTTT | CASSLAQTSTDTQYF
TRBJ1-1 | - | TRBV7-9 | - | TGTGCCAGCAGCCGCGGAGGGGCGAACACTGAAGCTTTCTTT | CASSRGGANTEAFF
TRBJ2-1 | - | TRBV7-6 | - | TGTGCCAGCAGCTTAGTTTATACCGGCAATGAGCAGTTCTTC | CASSLVYTGNEQFF
TRBJ2-7 | - | TRBV6-5 | - | TGTGCCAGCAGAACAGAAGCATACGAGCAGTACTTC | CASRTEAYEQYF
TRBJ1-6 | TRBD1 | TRBV11-2 | - | TGTGCCAGCAGCTTAGAGACAGGGGCGGCTTCACCCCTCCACTTT | CASSLETGAASPLHF
TRBJ1-4 | TRBD1 | TRBV2 | - | TGTGCCAGCGGGCCTGGACAGGCGAGTGGGGAAAAACTGTTTTTT | CASGPGQASGEKLFF
TRBJ1-3 | - | TRBV7-9 | - | TGTGCCAGCAGCCCTGTTGTTGCGGGAAACACCATATATTTT | CASSPVVAGNTIYF
TRBJ2-2 | - | TRBV2 | - | TGTGCCAGCAGTGAAGAAGCGGGTAGCACCGGGGAGCTGTTTTTT | CASSEEAGSTGELFF
TRBJ2-2 | - | TRBV10-3 | - | TGTGCCATCAGTGGGACATATAGGACCGGGGAGCTGTTTTTT | CAISGTYRTGELFF
TRBJ1-3 | - | TRBV28 | - | TGTGCCAGCAGTTTTGGCCCTTTCTCTGGAAACACCATATATTTT | CASSFGPFSGNTIYF
TRBJ1-2 | - | TRBV6-6 | - | TGTGCCAGCAGTTACAATCCGGGAGGCTACACCTTC | CASSYNPGGYTF
TRBJ2-7 | - | TRBV2 | - | TGTGCCAGCACAACAGATTTCTCCTACGAGCAGTACTTC | CASTTDFSYEQYF
TRBJ1-1 | - | TRBV19 | once | TGTGCCAGTAAAGCAGGTCGTGTAACTGAAGCTTTCTTT | CASKAGRVTEAFF
TRBJ2-5 | TRBD2 | TRBV2 | - | TGTGCCTGCCGCCAGCGGGAAAGGGAGACCCAGTACTTC | CACRQRERETQYF
TRBJ1-4 | TRBD1 | TRBV19 | - | TGTGCCAGTAAGGGACAGGGTGGAGGTGAAAAACTGTTTTTT | CASKGQGGGEKLFF